This is a list of T cell receptor beta chains from one sample in a study of OX40 agonist ivuxolimab in advanced cancers. TCRdb's table, derived via immunoSEQ multiplex PCR, lists solely in-frame clones and lacks some. The sample has about 15,000 clones; about 86% are singletons. The specimen was CD4+ or CD8+ T cells sorted from blood, collected in a trial of the OX40 agonist ivuxolimab. These receptors were collected from an adult with an advanced solid tumor such as melanoma, head and neck, liver or kidney cancer. Each CDR3 is given with its conserved first and last residue. D genes are given only for firm matches. Rows may omit the clone size; those that give it use once, few, many or a size class.

V	D	J	size	DNA	CDR3
TRBV7-8	NA	TRBJ1-2	NA	TGTGCCAGCAGCTTAGCCGGGTCCTATGGCTACACCTTC	CASSLAGSYGYTF
TRBV5-1	NA	TRBJ2-7	NA	TGCGCCAGCAGCTTGGGACGATTGACTGGCTCCTACGAGCAGTACTTC	CASSLGRLTGSYEQYF
TRBV7-9	TRBD2	TRBJ2-7	NA	TGTGCCAGCAGCTTAAGCCTAGCGGGGAACGAGCAGTACTTC	CASSLSLAGNEQYF
TRBV15	TRBD1	TRBJ2-1	NA	TGTGCCACCAGCAACCTGGGACAGTCCCCCGACCAGGAGCAGTTCTTC	CATSNLGQSPDQEQFF
TRBV5-1	TRBD2	TRBJ2-1	NA	TGCGCCAGCAGCACTGGGACTAGCGGCAAGGAATTCTACAATGAGCAGTTCTTC	CASSTGTSGKEFYNEQFF
TRBV6-1	NA	TRBJ2-1	NA	TGTGCCAGCAGGACCCCTGGGGGGTTGGGGAATGAGCAGTTCTTC	CASRTPGGLGNEQFF
TRBV4-1	NA	TRBJ2-2	once	TGCGCCAGCAGCCAAAAGAGCTCAGCGAACACCGGGGAGCTGTTTTTT	CASSQKSSANTGELFF
TRBV5-1	NA	TRBJ2-2	NA	TGCGCCAGCAGCTTGGGTGGGATTGCGAACACCGGGGAGCTGTTTTTT	CASSLGGIANTGELFF
TRBV10-2	TRBD1	TRBJ1-6	NA	TGCGCCAGCAGTGAATTAAGGACAGGGATATCCTATAATTCACCCCTCCACTTT	CASSELRTGISYNSPLHF
TRBV5-4	NA	TRBJ1-2	NA	TGTGCCAGCAGCTTGGCAGACCTCCCATGGGGTGGCTACACCTTC	CASSLADLPWGGYTF
TRBV5-4	NA	TRBJ1-1	few	TGTGCCAGCAGCTTGTGGGCGCGGGGCACTGAAGCTTTCTTT	CASSLWARGTEAFF
TRBV9	NA	TRBJ1-1	NA	TGTGCCAGCAGCGTAGGGTTGGTAGCGAACACTGAAGCTTTCTTT	CASSVGLVANTEAFF
TRBV18	TRBD1	TRBJ2-1	NA	TGTGCCAGCTCACCGAGGGACAGAAATGAGCAGTTCTTC	CASSPRDRNEQFF
TRBV6-1	TRBD1	TRBJ2-2	NA	TGTGCCAGTGGACAGGGCAGAACCGGGGAGCTGTTTTTT	CASGQGRTGELFF
TRBV11-2	TRBD1	TRBJ1-6	NA	TGTGCCAGCAGCGGCAGGGGGCGCGAGTCGCCACCCCTCCACTTT	CASSGRGRESPPLHF
TRBV5-1	NA	TRBJ2-3	NA	TGCGCCAGCAGCCCGACAGCGGGAGATACGCAGTATTTT	CASSPTAGDTQYF
TRBV7-9	NA	TRBJ2-7	NA	TGTGCCAGCAGCTTAGGCCCTGGTCCTACCTACTTC	CASSLGPGPTYF
TRBV4-1	TRBD1	TRBJ2-2	once	TGCGCCAGCAGCCTAGAACAGGGGGTGGCCCGGGAGCTGTTTTTT	CASSLEQGVARELFF
TRBV5-1	NA	TRBJ1-4	NA	TGCGCCAGCAGCTTGGAAGGAGGACTTTTAGGTGAAAAACTGTTTTTT	CASSLEGGLLGEKLFF
TRBV7-2	TRBD2	TRBJ2-3	NA	TGTGCCAGCAGCTTAGTTCCAGCGGGGGGCACAGATACGCAGTATTTT	CASSLVPAGGTDTQYF
TRBV5-8	NA	TRBJ2-5	NA	TGTGCCAGCAGCTTGTATAATCTGGGCCAGACTTACTTC	CASSLYNLGQTYF
TRBV9	NA	TRBJ2-3	NA	TGTGCCAGCAGCGTAGCTTCAAGGGATACGCAGTATTTT	CASSVASRDTQYF
TRBV14	NA	TRBJ2-2	NA	TGTGCCAGCAGCCGCCCGATGTTGTGGGGTGACACCGGGGAGCTGTTTTTT	CASSRPMLWGDTGELFF
TRBV9	NA	TRBJ2-7	NA	TGTGCCAGCAGCCCTAGGCAGGGCTCCGAGCAGTACTTC	CASSPRQGSEQYF
TRBV6-6	NA	TRBJ2-3	NA	TGTGCCAGCAGTTACGAGGCGCGGGGCAGCACAGATACGCAGTATTTT	CASSYEARGSTDTQYF
TRBV2	NA	TRBJ2-7	NA	TGTGCCAGCAGTGAGCCCAACCCGCAGTACTTC	CASSEPNPQYF
TRBV7-6	TRBD1	TRBJ2-2	NA	TGTGCCAGCAGCTTACTGACAGGGGAATGGGACACCGGGGAGCTGTTTTTT	CASSLLTGEWDTGELFF
TRBV2	NA	TRBJ1-2	once	TGTGCCAGCAGTGGCCCCCCACAGGCTTCGGGCTATGGCTACACCTTC	CASSGPPQASGYGYTF
TRBV5-1	NA	TRBJ2-3	NA	TGCGCCAGCAGCTTGGAAGGCGGATTCACAGATACGCAGTATTTT	CASSLEGGFTDTQYF
TRBV29-1	NA	TRBJ1-1	NA	TGCAGCGTTCACAGGGTTAACACTGAAGCTTTCTTT	CSVHRVNTEAFF
TRBV9	TRBD1	TRBJ1-2	NA	TGTGCCAGCAGCGCCACAGGGGGCGACTTTGGCTACACCTTC	CASSATGGDFGYTF
TRBV11-2	NA	TRBJ1-1	NA	TGTGCCAGCAGGTTGGGGGGCGCGATGGACACTGAAGCTTTCTTT	CASRLGGAMDTEAFF
TRBV5-1	NA	TRBJ1-3	NA	TGCGCCAGCAGTGCGGGCAACTCTGGAAACACCATATATTTT	CASSAGNSGNTIYF
TRBV5-1	NA	TRBJ1-5	NA	TGCGCCAGCAGCTTGGCCCTAGGTCAGCCCCAGCATTTT	CASSLALGQPQHF
TRBV5-1	NA	TRBJ1-4	NA	TGCGCCAGCAGCTTGGGGTTAGGGTCTAGTGAAAAACTGTTTTTT	CASSLGLGSSEKLFF
TRBV14	TRBD1	TRBJ2-3	NA	TGTGCCAGCAGCCTCAGGACAGGTATACAGTATTTT	CASSLRTGIQYF
TRBV19	NA	TRBJ2-3	once	TGTGCCAGTATGCAGGGGACAGATACGCAGTATTTT	CASMQGTDTQYF
TRBV4-2	TRBD1	TRBJ1-2	NA	TGTGCCAGCAGCCAAGGGACAGGGGCTAACTATGGCTACACCTTC	CASSQGTGANYGYTF
TRBV10-3	TRBD1	TRBJ1-6	NA	TGTGCCATCAGCCAGGGGGAGGGGGCTTCCAATTCACCCCTCCACTTT	CAISQGEGASNSPLHF
TRBV10-3	TRBD1	TRBJ1-4	NA	TGTGCCATCAGTGGGACAGGGGAAGATGAAAAACTGTTTTTT	CAISGTGEDEKLFF